This TCR beta chain emerged from a study of cytomegalovirus exposure and HLA in healthy donors. General study results and limits: A missense DCLRE1C variant was associated with V- and J-gene trimming of TCR beta chains in a later analysis, and an independent cohort replicated the association.

J lost 10 bases, V lost 5 bases, and 10 bases had no gene match. CDR1 and CDR2 from the germline V gene are SGHTA and FQGTGA. CDR3 length equals 16 residues. With 60 Vbeta and 13 Jbeta primers, the PCR was carried out. Profiled with immunoSEQ multiplex PCR; TCRdb holds only in-frame clones, not every one. The repertoire holds around 91,000 clones, with around 86% as singletons. A word on this clone: The antigen is not known.

The sequence was collected from a man aged 25-45 years in good health and CMV-seropositive. The specimen sequenced was PBMCs. The rearrangement joins TRBV7-3 to TRBJ2-1, with 14 bases lining up with TRBD2. CDR3 amino acids: CASSLTGLAGASEQFF. CDR3 nucleotides: TGTGCCAGCAGCCTCACGGGACTAGCGGGAGCATCGGAGCAGTTCTTC. Full variable domain (outside the CDR3, taken from reference TRBV7-3 and TRBJ2-1): GAGVSQTPSNKVTEKGKYVELRCDPISGHTALYWYRQSLGQGPEFLIYFQGTGAADDSGLPNDRFFAVRPEGSVSTLKIQRTERGDSAVYLCASSLTGLAGASEQFFGPGTRLTVL.